A single sample is the source of the 17 T cell receptor beta chains below, sequenced in a study of control samples from healthy donors and cancer patients. The data were produced by immunoSEQ multiplex PCR, yet TCRdb's version contains in-frame clones alone and is incomplete. Among more than 25,000 clones listed, 91% were seen once. Sequences were obtained from PBMCs. Every receptor here comes from a man aged 50-60 years with lung cancer.

V gene TRBV5-1 combines with J gene TRBJ1-2; maybe TRBD1 (6 bases). V lost 4 bases to trimming and J lost 6 bases, with 19 bases between them. Germline CDR1 reads SGHRS; CDR2 reads YFSETQ. CDR3 length: 15 amino acids. As DNA, the CDR3 is TGCGCCAGCAGCCCCAGGAGGGCAGGGGACGATGGCTACACCTTC. As protein: CASSPRRAGDDGYTF.

Written as DNA, the CDR3 is TGTGCCAGTACTAACCCAGCGGGAGCCTACAATGAGCAGTTCTTC. This gives the protein CASTNPAGAYNEQFF. The J gene is TRBJ2-1, the V gene TRBV19, with 8 bases fitting TRBD2. Germline V CDR1 and CDR2: LNHDA, SQIVND (reference sequence). The CDR3 totals 15 residues. V lost 7 bases to trimming and J lost 2 bases; unmatched junction nucleotides: 7.

In DNA, the CDR3 is TGTGCCTGGAGGAAGTTAGAGAACACTGAAGCTTTCTTT. Translation gives CAWRKLENTEAFF. This rearrangement joins TRBV30 to TRBJ1-1; D is unresolved. The CDR3 loop spans 13 amino acids. V was clipped by 3 bases and J by 1 base, with 9 bases between them. Germline values: CDR1 GTSNPN, CDR2 SVGIG (reference sequence).

The CDR3 DNA sequence: TGTGCCAGTAGTATCTCAGCTACGAGCTCCTACGAGCAGTACTTC. It codes for CASSISATSSYEQYF. The rearrangement links TRBV19 to TRBJ2-7, with D unclear. Trimming took off 3 bases at V and 0 bases at J, with 12 bases between the two ends. Per germline, CDR1 LNHDA and CDR2 SQIVND (reference sequence). The length of the CDR3 is 15 residues.

The chain uses TRBV6-5 and TRBJ1-2; D gene unclear. Germline V CDR1 and CDR2: MNHEY, SVGAGI. There are 14 residues in the CDR3. Trimming took 0 bases from V and 5 from J, leaving 10 bases between them. Here the CDR3 DNA reads TGTGCCAGCAGTTACTCGGCCACGGCTTATGGCTACACCTTC. Amino acids: CASSYSATAYGYTF.

This chain uses TRBV9 with TRBJ2-7; D unclear. This CDR3 has 17 amino acids. Trimming took 2 bases from V and 0 from J, leaving 18 bases between them. Germline-derived CDR1 and CDR2 are SGDLS and YYNGEE. The CDR3 nucleotides read TGTGCCAGCAGCGTTCACCCTTCGGACCTGAGCTCCTACGAGCAGTACTTC. This codes for CASSVHPSDLSSYEQYF.

This chain's CDR3 is CASSAGTGDEKLFF. CDR3 nucleotide sequence: TGTGCCAGCAGCGCGGGGACAGGGGATGAAAAACTGTTTTTT. The chain uses TRBV11-3 and TRBJ1-4; the match to TRBD1 covers 10 bases. CDR1 and CDR2 (germline): SGHNT, YENEEA. After removal of 5 bases from V and 6 bases from J, the junction contained 3 bases not matched to a gene. The CDR3 is made up of 14 amino acids.

Only a few counts were recorded for this clone. CDR3 protein: CASSLRADEQYF. For the CDR3, the DNA is TGTGCCAGCAGTTTGAGGGCGGACGAGCAGTACTTC. The chain links TRBV5-8 to TRBJ2-7; D is perhaps TRBD2 (5 bases). With 5 bases removed from V and 5 bases from J, the gap between germline ends came to 11 bases. The V gene's germline CDR1 is SGHTS and CDR2 YDEGEE. The CDR3 contains 12 residues.

V is TRBV4-1 and J is TRBJ1-4, with D maybe TRBD1 (5 bases). Between the trimmed V and J ends, which lost 4 bases and 6 bases, there was a span of 18 bases. CDR3 size: 16 residues. Germline lookup yields CDR1 MGHRA and CDR2 YSYEKL. This chain's CDR3 is CASSRGKGAIDEKLFF. The CDR3 DNA sequence: TGCGCCAGCAGCCGCGGTAAAGGGGCGATTGATGAAAAACTGTTTTTT.

This clone showed up just once. The rearrangement uses TRBV28 and TRBJ2-2; 7 nucleotides match TRBD1. The CDR3 length is 16 residues. The germline CDR1 and CDR2 sequences are MDHEN and SYDVKM. Unmatched junction bases numbered 6, after V lost 5 bases and J lost 0 bases. CDR3 sequence reads: CASSASGQPNTGELFF. The DNA for the CDR3 is TGTGCCAGCAGTGCCTCGGGACAGCCGAACACCGGGGAGCTGTTTTTT. The full variable domain, in which reference TRBV28 and TRBJ2-2 provide the parts outside the CDR3, is DVKVTQSSRYLVKRTGEKVFLECVQDMDHENMFWYRQDPGLGLRLIYFSYDVKMKEKGDIPEGYSVSREKKERFSLILESASTNQTSMYLCASSASGQPNTGELFFGEGSRLTVL.

This clone appeared a single time. This chain joins TRBV2 and TRBJ1-5; the match to TRBD1 covers 9 bases. The CDR3 loop spans 14 amino acids. Germline CDR1 SNHLY, CDR2 FYNNEI. The V and J ends lost 6 bases and 3 bases, in that order; junction bases with no gene match: 3. The CDR3 region has the DNA TGTGCCAGCAGCAAACAGGGGGCCAATCAGCCCCAGCATTTT. It is translated as CASSKQGANQPQHF.

The chain is built from TRBV6-5 and TRBJ1-2; no reliable D call. The CDR3 consists of 13 residues. Germline lookup yields CDR1 MNHEY and CDR2 SVGAGI. The germline V and J ends were trimmed by 10 bases and 4 bases, with 16 bases remaining between them. In nucleotides, the CDR3 is TGTGCCACCAAGAAATCGACGAGCTATGGCTACACCTTC. Encoded protein: CATKKSTSYGYTF.

The rearrangement links TRBV29-1 to TRBJ2-3; 9 bases are a match to TRBD1. The CDR3 totals 14 residues. V dropped 7 bases and J dropped 6; count of bases not matched to a gene: 11. Germline CDR1 reads SQVTM; CDR2 reads ANQGSEA. DNA of the CDR3: TGCAGCGCCACGTTCGGGACAGGGAGGGATACGCAGTATTTT. Translating it yields CSATFGTGRDTQYF.

This clone has only a few counts. The chain employs TRBV5-1 and TRBJ1-6; D remains ambiguous. Trimming shortened V by 0 bases and J by 5 bases, and 9 bases separated the two germline ends. The germline V gene has CDR1 SGHRS and CDR2 YFSETQ. CDR3 length: 15 amino acids. The CDR3 spells CASSLVLGNNSPLHF. DNA of the CDR3: TGCGCCAGCAGCTTGGTCCTAGGGAATAATTCACCCCTCCACTTT.

The rearrangement links TRBV6-2 or TRBV6-3 to TRBJ1-4; a possible D gene is TRBD1 (5 bases). V gave up 4 bases and J gave up 5 bases, with 14 bases separating them. CDR1 is MNHEY and CDR2 is SVGEGT in the germline V gene. This CDR3 has 15 amino acids. The CDR3 is CASSSRTPTNEKLFF. DNA of the CDR3: TGTGCCAGCAGTTCCCGGACACCGACAAATGAAAAACTGTTTTTT.

The chain is built from TRBV12-3 or TRBV12-4 and TRBJ1-2, with D unclear. Trimming removed 3 bases at V and 8 bases at J, with 10 bases between. CDR3 length: 12 residues. CDR3 loop: CASSLTSGGYTF. In DNA form, the CDR3 reads TGTGCCAGCAGTTTGACGTCTGGGGGCTACACCTTC.

This sequence joins TRBV28 and TRBJ2-7, with 9 bases fitting TRBD1. The CDR3 loop spans 14 amino acids. The germline V gene has CDR1 MDHEN and CDR2 SYDVKM. The ends lost 6 bases at V and 3 bases at J; junction bases unmatched: 6. The CDR3 loop is CASSITGGVYEQYF. The CDR3 DNA sequence: TGTGCCAGCAGCATTACAGGGGGCGTCTACGAGCAGTACTTC. The complete variable domain, with remaining parts taken from reference TRBV28 and TRBJ2-7, reads DVKVTQSSRYLVKRTGEKVFLECVQDMDHENMFWYRQDPGLGLRLIYFSYDVKMKEKGDIPEGYSVSREKKERFSLILESASTNQTSMYLCASSITGGVYEQYFGPGTRLTVT.